The entry that follows covers one TCR beta chain sequence. Its antigen is as yet unknown. The treatment here: oral pan-JAK inhibitor, 5-10 mg twice daily. Those with alopecia areata gave lesional scalp punch biopsies and peripheral blood. From germline, CDR1 is SGHRS and CDR2 YFSETQ. V was shortened by 3 bases and J by 6 bases, with 7 bases between the two germline ends. The CDR3 contains 12 residues. The record originates from a study of CD8+ T cells in alopecia areata. Study-wide findings and caveats: Tofacitinib significantly decreased scalp clonality and expanded CD8+ clones among top 100. Compared with normal scalp, lesional scalp had higher clonality and more expanded CD8+ clones.

Extracted RNA was reverse transcribed into cDNA, the sequencing template. This table comes from immunoSEQ multiplex PCR, and its TCRdb copy is limited to in-frame clones, with some not included. The repertoire has under 200,000 clones, less than 70% of them found once; the top ten carry 13% to 15%. V is TRBV5-1 and J is TRBJ2-1, with no clear D. Sequences were derived from CD4+ T cells sorted from blood, sampled at week 24, from a patient treated with tofacitinib. The TCR comes from a human donor with alopecia areata. The CDR3 spells CASSWGINEQFF. The DNA of the CDR3 is TGCGCCAGCAGCTGGGGAATCAATGAGCAGTTCTTC.